This T cell receptor beta chain is drawn from a study of graft-versus-host responses after intestinal transplantation. Turning to the study itself: Recipients underwent multivisceral, liver-intestinal, or isolated intestinal transplants. Anti-thymocyte globulin induction, then tacrolimus and steroids for around 3 years, went to all recipients. Study observations and caveats: Detection of GvH clones occurred in recipient marrow, and some had their first appearance in ileum or blood. After transplant, early declines in HvG clones were associated with peak levels of circulating GvH clones.

The repertoire was sequenced with immunoSEQ multiplex PCR; TCRdb's copy has only in-frame clones and lacks some. The sample lists 40,000 or so clones, around four fifths occurring once. This clone came up a few times. Antigen unknown. V shed 1 base and J shed 3 bases, with 16 bases lying between them. Germline CDR1 is SQVTM and CDR2 is ANQGSEA. The CDR3 covers 15 residues. The TCR originated in a human patient who received an intestinal transplant, so some T cells may come from the graft donor. The material sequenced was PBMCs, taken around 1,000 days after transplant. The chain uses TRBV29-1 and TRBJ2-7; D may be TRBD2 (5 bases). CDR3 region: CSVEGARDQNYEQYF. The CDR3 nucleotides are TGCAGCGTTGAAGGGGCCCGGGATCAGAACTACGAGCAGTACTTC.